This entry concerns a single T cell receptor (beta chain). Its target is not known. The data were taken from a study of OX40 agonist ivuxolimab in advanced cancers. Across the study: In this cohort, patients received ivuxolimab, an agonistic anti-OX40 (CD134) antibody.

Findings and limits, study-wide: Doses of 0.1 to 3.0 mg/kg were accompanied by clonal expansion of CD4+ and CD8+ blood T cells by week 6.

V trimming: 5 bases; J trimming: 10 bases; junction bases outside the gene matches: 4. The germline V gene encodes CDR1 SGHRS and CDR2 YFSETQ. There are 12 residues in the CDR3. The assay was immunoSEQ multiplex PCR, and TCRdb's table has in-frame clones only and misses some. The sample consists of 77,000 or so clones, 87% of them appearing once. Blood samples were obtained at baseline, cycle 4 day 1, and cycle 7 day 1. This TCR came from an adult with an advanced solid tumor such as melanoma, head and neck, liver or kidney cancer. The chain couples TRBV5-1 to TRBJ2-7; 12 nucleotides line up with TRBD2. The source material was CD4+ or CD8+ T cells sorted from blood, sampled in a trial of the OX40 agonist ivuxolimab. CDR3 bases: TGCGCCAGCAGACTAGCGGGGGGCGACCAGTACTTC. Protein sequence: CASRLAGGDQYF.